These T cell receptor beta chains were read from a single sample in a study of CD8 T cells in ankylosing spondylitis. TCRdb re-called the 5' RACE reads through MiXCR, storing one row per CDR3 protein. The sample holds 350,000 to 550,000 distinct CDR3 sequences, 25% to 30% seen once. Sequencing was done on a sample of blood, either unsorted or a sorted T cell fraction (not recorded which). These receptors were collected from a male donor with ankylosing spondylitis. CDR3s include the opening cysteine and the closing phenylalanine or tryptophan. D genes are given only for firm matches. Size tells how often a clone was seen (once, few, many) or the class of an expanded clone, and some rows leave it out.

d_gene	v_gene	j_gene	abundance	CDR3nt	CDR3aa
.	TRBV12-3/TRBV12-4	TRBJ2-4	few	TGTGCCAGCTCCTTGACCGGGCAAAACATTCAGTACTTC	CASSLTGQNIQYF
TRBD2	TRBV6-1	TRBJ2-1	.	TGTGCCAGCAGTGATAGGGTGACTAGCGGGTTCTACAATGAGCAGTTCTTC	CASSDRVTSGFYNEQFF
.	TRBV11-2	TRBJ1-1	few	TGTGCCAGCAGCTTAGAGGACAAATCCTTCATGAACACTGAAGCTTTCTTT	CASSLEDKSFMNTEAFF
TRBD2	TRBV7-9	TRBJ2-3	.	TGTGCCAGCAGCTTTTTTCTAGCGGGAGGGCAAGCAGATACGCAGTATTTT	CASSFFLAGGQADTQYF
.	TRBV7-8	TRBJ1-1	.	TGTGCCAGCAGCCTCCGGGAGAGAGCTTTCTTT	CASSLRERAFF
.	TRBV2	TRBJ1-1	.	TGTGCCAGCAGTGACATCGCAGTCTACACTGAAGCTTTCTTT	CASSDIAVYTEAFF
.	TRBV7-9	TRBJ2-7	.	TGTGCCAACCAAAACTACGAGCAGTACTTC	CANQNYEQYF
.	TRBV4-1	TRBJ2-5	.	TGCGCCAGCAGCCACTCCGAAGAGACCCAGTACTTC	CASSHSEETQYF
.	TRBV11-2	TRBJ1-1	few	TGTGCCAGCAGCTTAGATGGAAAAGGTGAAGCTTTCTTT	CASSLDGKGEAFF
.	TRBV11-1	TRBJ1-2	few	TGTGCCAGCAGCGTCACGCCAGGGGTGGTCACCCTATCCTATGGCTACACCTTC	CASSVTPGVVTLSYGYTF
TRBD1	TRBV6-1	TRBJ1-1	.	TGTGCCAGCAGTGAGGGACAGGTGCCTACTGAAGCTTTCTTT	CASSEGQVPTEAFF
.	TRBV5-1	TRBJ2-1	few	TGCGCCAGCAGCTACGACAGCTTGAATGAGCAGTTCTTC	CASSYDSLNEQFF
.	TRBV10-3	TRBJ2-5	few	TGTGCCATCAGTGCATGGGAAAGGGGGAACTTTAGAGAGACCCAGTACTTC	CAISAWERGNFRETQYF
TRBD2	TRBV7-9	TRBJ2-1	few	TGTGCCAGCAGCTTAGTGATAGCGGGGGACAATGAGCAGTTCTTC	CASSLVIAGDNEQFF
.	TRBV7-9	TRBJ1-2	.	TGTGCCAGCAGCCCAGAGGGGCATGGCTACACCTTC	CASSPEGHGYTF
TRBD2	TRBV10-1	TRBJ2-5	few	TGCGCCAGCGGGACTAGCGGGAGAGCGGAGACCCAGTACTTC	CASGTSGRAETQYF